This T cell receptor beta chain was sequenced in a study of T-cell reconstitution after alpha-beta-depleted transplantation in children. This clonotype was seen a few times. As yet, its antigen is unknown. Study-level findings and limits: At one year after transplant, newly produced T cells mostly accounted for T-cell counts and diversity. For some patients, TCRbeta diversity was high at day 60 because of recipient T cells and thymic progenitors that survived. Reportedly, roughly two months post-transplant, alpha-beta T cells arose from several hundred expanded graft clones.

V dropped 1 base and J dropped 3 bases, with 13 bases sitting between them. CDR3 length: 15 residues. Germline V gene lookup returns CDR1 MGHRA and CDR2 YSYEKL. Library preparation (for TCRbeta) was performed with unique molecular identifiers. TCRdb ran MiXCR on the PCR reads and lists one entry per CDR3 protein. The data show 300,000 to 350,000 distinct CDR3 sequences, more than 20% seen once. The chain uses TRBV4-1 and TRBJ2-7; TRBD2 might be the D (6 bases). The source of this sequence is a male patient aged 10-17 years who had a stem cell transplant for acute lymphoblastic leukemia, so the T cells may come from the graft donor. The sample here was PBMCs, mostly from graft donor cells, taken 180 days after TCRalphabeta/CD19-depleted stem cell transplant. CDR3 residues: CASSQGSGGFYEQYF. In DNA, the CDR3 is TGCGCCAGCAGCCAAGGATCCGGAGGGTTCTACGAGCAGTACTTC.